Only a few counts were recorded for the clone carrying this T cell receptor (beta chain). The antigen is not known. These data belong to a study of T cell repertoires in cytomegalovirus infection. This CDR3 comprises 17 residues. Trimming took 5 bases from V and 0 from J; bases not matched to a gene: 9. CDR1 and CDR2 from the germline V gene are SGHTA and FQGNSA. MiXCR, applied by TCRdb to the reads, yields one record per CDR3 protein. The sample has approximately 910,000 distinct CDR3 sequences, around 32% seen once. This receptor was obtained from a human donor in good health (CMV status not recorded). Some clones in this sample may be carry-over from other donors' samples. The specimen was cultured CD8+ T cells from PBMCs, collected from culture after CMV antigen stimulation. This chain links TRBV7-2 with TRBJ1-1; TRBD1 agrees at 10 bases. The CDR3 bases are TGTGCCAGCAGCACCTTCGACAGGGGGCAAATGAACACTGAAGCTTTCTTT. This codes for CASSTFDRGQMNTEAFF. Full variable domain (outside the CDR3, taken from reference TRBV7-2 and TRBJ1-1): GAGVSQSPSNKVTEKGKDVELRCDPISGHTALYWYRQSLGQGLEFLIYFQGNSAPDKSGLPSDRFSAERTGGSVSTLTIQRTQQEDSAVYLCASSTFDRGQMNTEAFFGQGTRLTVV.